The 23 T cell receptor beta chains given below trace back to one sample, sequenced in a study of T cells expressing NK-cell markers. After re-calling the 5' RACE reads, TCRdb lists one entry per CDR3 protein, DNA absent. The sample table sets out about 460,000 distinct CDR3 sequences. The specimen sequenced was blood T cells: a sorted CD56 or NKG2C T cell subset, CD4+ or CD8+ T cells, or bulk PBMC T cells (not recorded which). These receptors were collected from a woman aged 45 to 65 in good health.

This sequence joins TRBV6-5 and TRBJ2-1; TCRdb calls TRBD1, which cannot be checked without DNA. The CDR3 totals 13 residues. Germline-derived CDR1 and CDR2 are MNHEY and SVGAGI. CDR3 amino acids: CASITPGNNEQFF.

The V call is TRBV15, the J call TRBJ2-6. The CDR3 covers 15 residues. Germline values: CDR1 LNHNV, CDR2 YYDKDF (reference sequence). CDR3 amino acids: CATSRGALGANVLTF.

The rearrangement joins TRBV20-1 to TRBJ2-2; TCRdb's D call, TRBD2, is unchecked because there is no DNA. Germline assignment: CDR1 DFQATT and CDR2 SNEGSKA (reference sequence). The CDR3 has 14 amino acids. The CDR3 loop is CSAHSGRAVGELFF.

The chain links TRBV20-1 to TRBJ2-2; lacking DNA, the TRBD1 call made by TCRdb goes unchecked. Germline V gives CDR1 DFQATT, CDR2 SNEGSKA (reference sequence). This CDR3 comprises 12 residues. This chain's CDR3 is CSGGQPTGELFF.

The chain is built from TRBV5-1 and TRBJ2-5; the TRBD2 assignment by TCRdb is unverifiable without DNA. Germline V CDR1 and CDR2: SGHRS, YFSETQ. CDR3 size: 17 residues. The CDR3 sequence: CASSSRLAGGPGPTQYF.

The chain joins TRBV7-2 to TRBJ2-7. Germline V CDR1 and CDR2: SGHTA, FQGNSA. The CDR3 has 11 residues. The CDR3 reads CASSTAREQYF.

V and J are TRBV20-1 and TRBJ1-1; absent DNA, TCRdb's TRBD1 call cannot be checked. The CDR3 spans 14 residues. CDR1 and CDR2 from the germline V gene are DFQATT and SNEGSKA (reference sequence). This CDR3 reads CSAREGQGFTEAFF.

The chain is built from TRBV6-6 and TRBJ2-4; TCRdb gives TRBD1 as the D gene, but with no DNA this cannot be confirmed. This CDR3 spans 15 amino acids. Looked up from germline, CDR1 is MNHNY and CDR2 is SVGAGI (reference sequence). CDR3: CASTGTTLGKNIQYF.

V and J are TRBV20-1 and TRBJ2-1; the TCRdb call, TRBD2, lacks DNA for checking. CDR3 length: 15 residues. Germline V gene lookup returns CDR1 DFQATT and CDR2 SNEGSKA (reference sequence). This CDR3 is CSARALSGRGNEQFF.

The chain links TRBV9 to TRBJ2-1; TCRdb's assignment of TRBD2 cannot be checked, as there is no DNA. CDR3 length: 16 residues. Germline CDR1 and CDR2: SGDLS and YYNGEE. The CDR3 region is CASSPQGTSGSHEQFF. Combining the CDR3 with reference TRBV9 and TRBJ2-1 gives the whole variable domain DSGVTQTPKHLITATGQRVTLRCSPRSGDLSVYWYQQSLDQGLQFLIQYYNGEERAKGNILERFSAQQFPDLHSELNLSSLELGDSALYFCASSPQGTSGSHEQFFGPGTRLTVL.

CDR3 region: CTSSHTARPTDTQYF. The genes are TRBV1 and TRBJ2-3. TRBV1 is a pseudogene locus. The CDR3 contains 15 residues.

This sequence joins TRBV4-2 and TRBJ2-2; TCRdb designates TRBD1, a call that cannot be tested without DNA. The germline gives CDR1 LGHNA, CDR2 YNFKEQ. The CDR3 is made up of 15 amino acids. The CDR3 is CASSRRQGNTGELFF.

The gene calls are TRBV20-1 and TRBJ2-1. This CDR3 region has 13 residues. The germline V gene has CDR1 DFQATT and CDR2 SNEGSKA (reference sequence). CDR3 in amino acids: CSAYRSSYNEQFF.

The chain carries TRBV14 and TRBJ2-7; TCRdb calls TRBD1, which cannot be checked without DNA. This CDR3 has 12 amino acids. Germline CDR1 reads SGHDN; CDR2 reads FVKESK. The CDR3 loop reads CASSHPRLEQYF.

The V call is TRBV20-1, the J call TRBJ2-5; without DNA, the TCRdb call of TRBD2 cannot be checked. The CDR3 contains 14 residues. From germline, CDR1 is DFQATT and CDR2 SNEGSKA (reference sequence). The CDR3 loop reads CSALSGRGQETQYF.

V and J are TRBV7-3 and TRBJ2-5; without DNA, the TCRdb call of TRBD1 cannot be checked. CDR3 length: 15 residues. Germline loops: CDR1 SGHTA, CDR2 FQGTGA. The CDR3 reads CASSLQGSGGETQYF.

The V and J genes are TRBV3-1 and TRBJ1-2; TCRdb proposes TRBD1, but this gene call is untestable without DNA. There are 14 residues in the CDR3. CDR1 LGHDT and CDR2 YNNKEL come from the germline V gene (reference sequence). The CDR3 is CASSLGQGPYGYTF.

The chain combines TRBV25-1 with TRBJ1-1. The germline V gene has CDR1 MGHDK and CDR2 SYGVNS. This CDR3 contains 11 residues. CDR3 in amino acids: CASSAGFQAFF.

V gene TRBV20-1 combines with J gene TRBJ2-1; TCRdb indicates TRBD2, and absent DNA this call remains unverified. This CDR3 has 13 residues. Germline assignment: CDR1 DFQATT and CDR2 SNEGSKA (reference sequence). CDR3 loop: CSASPSGYDEQFF.

CDR3 amino acids: CASGHLGGELFF. This chain uses TRBV12-5 with TRBJ2-2. This CDR3 is 12 amino acids long. CDR1 and CDR2 (germline): LGHNT, FRNRAP.

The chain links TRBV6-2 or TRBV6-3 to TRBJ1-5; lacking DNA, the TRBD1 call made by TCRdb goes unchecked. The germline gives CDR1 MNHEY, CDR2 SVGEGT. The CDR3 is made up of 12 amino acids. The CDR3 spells CASGGLDQPQHF.

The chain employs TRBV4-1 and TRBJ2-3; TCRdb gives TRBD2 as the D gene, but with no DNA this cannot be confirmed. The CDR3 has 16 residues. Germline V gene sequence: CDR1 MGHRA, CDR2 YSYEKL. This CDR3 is CASRLALSPSTDTQYF.

CDR3 sequence reads: CASSFRTSGYNEQFF. The J gene is TRBJ2-1, the V gene TRBV5-6; the D call from TCRdb, TRBD2, cannot be confirmed without DNA. Germline CDR1 is SGHDT and CDR2 is YYEEEE. The CDR3 is made up of 15 amino acids.